This entry lists 2 T cell receptor beta chains sequenced from one sample in a study of cytomegalovirus exposure and HLA in healthy donors. Sequencing used immunoSEQ multiplex PCR; TCRdb keeps in-frame clones, though not all of them. This sample has 200,000 or so clones, with approximately 80% found just once. Source material: PBMCs. The receptors come from a man aged 18 to 30 in good health and CMV-seropositive.

V gene TRBV6-6 combines with J gene TRBJ2-7, with D possibly being TRBD1 (5 bases). Per the germline V gene, CDR1 is MNHNY and CDR2 is SVGAGI (reference sequence). This CDR3 spans 11 amino acids. Deletions cut 4 bases from V and 6 bases from J, with 7 bases between. This CDR3 is CASSSGPEQYF. DNA of the CDR3: TGTGCCAGCAGTTCAGGGCCCGAGCAGTACTTC.

In nucleotides, the CDR3 is TGTGCCAGCCACCCCCTAAGCTCCTACAATGAGCAGTTCTTC. Its translation: CASHPLSSYNEQFF. The gene calls are TRBV6-5 and TRBJ2-1; no clear D gene. V was trimmed by 8 bases and J by 0 bases, leaving 11 bases between them. CDR1 and CDR2 (germline): MNHEY, SVGAGI. CDR3 length: 14 amino acids.